The 6 T cell receptor beta chains listed next were all sequenced from one sample in a study of cytomegalovirus exposure and HLA in healthy donors. The study ran its PCR with 60 Vbeta and 13 Jbeta primers. The assay was immunoSEQ multiplex PCR, and TCRdb's table has in-frame clones only and misses some. This sample has hundreds of thousands of clones, with about 80% found just once. The sequencing input was PBMCs. The receptors originated from a woman aged 60-75 years in good health and CMV-seropositive.

The chain joins TRBV7-6 to TRBJ1-1; tentative D call: TRBD1 (6 bases). V was pared by 5 bases and J by 1 base, with 8 bases between. This CDR3 is 13 amino acids long. Germline CDR1 SGHVS, CDR2 FNYEAQ. Written as DNA, the CDR3 is TGTGCCAGCAGCCTACAGGGGAACACTGAAGCTTTCTTT. It specifies CASSLQGNTEAFF.

Only a few counts were recorded for this clone. V is TRBV10-3 and J is TRBJ2-5, with D perhaps TRBD2 (5 bases). Trimming pared 3 bases from V and 5 bases from J, leaving 16 bases between. The CDR3 has 15 residues. Germline CDR1 ENHRY, CDR2 SYGVKD. This chain's CDR3 is CAISDGRSRGETQYF. The CDR3 coding sequence is TGTGCCATCAGTGACGGACGCAGCCGGGGTGAGACCCAGTACTTC.

The chain combines TRBV2 with TRBJ1-2; TRBD1 is a possible D gene (6 bases). This CDR3 spans 16 amino acids. The V gene's germline CDR1 is SNHLY and CDR2 FYNNEI. V lost 6 bases to trimming and J lost 1 base, with 18 bases between them. CDR3 in DNA: TGTGCCAGCAGGAAGATAGACAGGCCACTTAACTATGGCTACACCTTC. Its protein product is CASRKIDRPLNYGYTF. The whole variable domain, remainder taken from reference TRBV2 and TRBJ1-2, is EPEVTQTPSHQVTQMGQEVILRCVPISNHLYFYWYRQILGQKVEFLVSFYNNEISEKSEIFDDQFSVERPDGSNFTLKIRSTKLEDSAMYFCASRKIDRPLNYGYTFGSGTRLTVV.

The CDR3 protein is CASSLPTGVRGYTF. The CDR3 nucleotides read TGTGCCAGCAGTTTGCCGACAGGGGTTAGGGGCTACACCTTC. This chain joins TRBV28 and TRBJ1-2; the match to TRBD1 covers 8 bases. The CDR3 runs to 14 residues. CDR1 and CDR2 from the germline V gene are MDHEN and SYDVKM. J lost 8 bases, V lost 3 bases, and 8 bases had no gene match.

The chain combines TRBV12-5 with TRBJ2-3; 7 nucleotides line up with TRBD2. Germline trimming cut 3 bases from V and 3 bases from J; bases unmatched to any gene: 3. This CDR3 spans 14 amino acids. Germline loops: CDR1 LGHNT, CDR2 FRNRAP. The CDR3 here is CASGLAGSTDTQYF. The CDR3 DNA is TGTGCTAGTGGTTTAGCGGGGAGTACAGATACGCAGTATTTT.

The V call is TRBV10-3, the J call TRBJ1-2; 8 nucleotides match TRBD1. After removal of 11 bases from V and 2 bases from J, the junction contained 7 bases not matched to a gene. The CDR3 spans 13 residues. Germline values: CDR1 ENHRY, CDR2 SYGVKD. CDR3 amino acids: CAYSGGSNYGYTF. The CDR3 DNA follows: TGTGCCTACTCAGGGGGCTCCAACTATGGCTACACCTTC.